This entry lists 19 T cell receptor beta chains sequenced from one sample in a study of blood T cell repertoires in COVID-19. Measured with immunoSEQ multiplex PCR; TCRdb has only the in-frame clones, and not every one. The sample lists fewer than 350,000 clones, around nine tenths occurring once. Sequences were obtained from peripheral blood. These receptors were obtained from a woman aged 25 to 45 with COVID-19, enrolled during active disease.

J is TRBJ1-6 and V is TRBV6-5; 9 nucleotides align to TRBD1. CDR3 length: 16 amino acids. J gave up 6 bases and V 4 bases, and 7 bases lay outside the gene matches. Germline V lookup: CDR1 MNHEY, CDR2 SVGAGI. CDR3 nucleotide sequence: TGTGCCAGCAGTTCCCAGACAGGGGGGTTTAATTCACCCCTCCACTTT. Its protein product is CASSSQTGGFNSPLHF.

The J gene is TRBJ2-7, the V gene TRBV3-1 (or the pseudogene TRBV3-2); 10 bases agree with TRBD1. There are 15 residues in the CDR3. V trimming: 3 bases; J trimming: 4 bases; junction bases outside the gene matches: 6. Germline values: CDR1 LGHDT, CDR2 YNNKEL (reference sequence). DNA for the CDR3: TGTGCCAGCAGCCACCTCGGGACAGGGGTATACGAGCAGTACTTC. It encodes CASSHLGTGVYEQYF.

This clone has just one count. This chain links TRBV7-9 with TRBJ1-2; possible D gene TRBD1, 6 bases. Germline-derived CDR1 and CDR2 are SEHNR and FQNEAQ (reference sequence). The CDR3 length is 15 residues. V was trimmed by 3 bases and J by 6 bases, leaving 17 bases between them. CDR3 coding DNA: TGTGCCAGCAGCTTCCGCGGGGGCGGGTATGATGGCTACACCTTC. Its translation: CASSFRGGGYDGYTF. The complete variable domain, with remaining parts taken from reference TRBV7-9 and TRBJ1-2, reads DTGVSQNPRHKITKRGQNVTFRCDPISEHNRLYWYRQTLGQGPEFLTYFQNEAQLEKSRLLSDRFSAERPKGSFSTLEIQRTEQGDSAMYLCASSFRGGGYDGYTFGSGTRLTVV.

The genes are TRBV13 and TRBJ2-1, with D maybe TRBD2 (6 bases). Germline CDR1 reads PRHDT; CDR2 reads FYEKMQ (reference sequence). Trimming shortened V by 2 bases and J by 3 bases, and 11 bases separated the two germline ends. This CDR3 comprises 15 residues. The CDR3 is CASSLKRVGYNEQFF. CDR3 sequence (DNA): TGTGCCAGCAGCTTAAAGCGGGTAGGCTACAATGAGCAGTTCTTC.

The chain uses TRBV2 and TRBJ1-5, with D maybe TRBD1 (5 bases). The V end was cut by 3 bases, the J end by 4 bases, with 10 bases between. CDR1 SNHLY and CDR2 FYNNEI come from the germline V gene. The CDR3 runs 14 residues. The chain's CDR3 is CASSEGGRNQPQHF. The DNA for the CDR3 is TGTGCCAGCAGTGAGGGGGGTAGGAATCAGCCCCAGCATTTT.

The chain uses TRBV5-6 and TRBJ2-7, with D maybe TRBD2 (5 bases). Germline values: CDR1 SGHDT, CDR2 YYEEEE. This CDR3 region has 13 residues. The V end was cut by 5 bases, the J end by 1 base, with 10 bases between. This chain's CDR3 is CASRTGNSYEQYF. In nucleotides, the CDR3 is TGTGCCAGCAGGACGGGGAATTCCTACGAGCAGTACTTC.

This sequence joins TRBV5-6 and TRBJ2-1, with 12 bases matching TRBD2. The trim removed 6 bases at V and 7 bases at J, leaving 8 bases unmatched. This CDR3 contains 15 residues. CDR1 is SGHDT, CDR2 YYEEEE, per germline. CDR3 nucleotide sequence: TGTGCCAGCAACCGACTAGCGGGAGAGAAGAATGAGCAGTTCTTC. As protein: CASNRLAGEKNEQFF. The whole variable domain, filled in from reference TRBV5-6 and TRBJ2-1, reads DAGVTQSPTHLIKTRGQQVTLRCSPKSGHDTVSWYQQALGQGPQFIFQYYEEEERQRGNFPDRFSGHQFPNYSSELNVNALLLGDSALYLCASNRLAGEKNEQFFGPGTRLTVL.

This clone has just one count. Its ends do not fully match the called genes, so a read error is possible. V gene TRBV7-9 combines with J gene TRBJ2-1; tentative D call: TRBD2 (5 bases). The length of the CDR3 is 15 residues. Germline loops: CDR1 SEHNR, CDR2 FQNEAQ (reference sequence). The CDR3 coding sequence is TGTGCCAGCAGCTTAGGAAGCGGACCCTACGATGAGCAGTTCTTC. It encodes CASSLGSGPYDEQFF.

The V call is TRBV24-1, the J call TRBJ2-1; D uncertain. This CDR3 has 15 residues. Germline-derived CDR1 and CDR2 are KGHDR and SFDVKD. Between the trimmed V and J ends, which lost 3 bases and 1 base, there was a span of 9 bases. CDR3 DNA: TGTGCCACCAGTGATGTGGTGAGTTCCTACAATGAGCAGTTCTTC. Encoded protein: CATSDVVSSYNEQFF.

The chain links TRBV2 to TRBJ1-1; 7 positions agree with TRBD1. The V gene end was trimmed by 4 bases and the J gene end by 4 bases; junction bases not matched to a gene: 3. The CDR3 runs 13 residues. Germline V gives CDR1 SNHLY, CDR2 FYNNEI. CDR3 in amino acids: CASSVPGGTEAFF. For the CDR3, the DNA is TGTGCCAGCAGTGTCCCAGGGGGCACTGAAGCTTTCTTT.

The chain uses TRBV28 and TRBJ2-5; maybe TRBD1 (5 bases). CDR1 and CDR2 from the germline V gene are MDHEN and SYDVKM. Between the trimmed V and J ends, which lost 5 bases and 5 bases, there was a span of 12 bases. CDR3 length: 13 residues. As DNA, the CDR3 is TGTGCCAGCAGTATATCAGGGTTTGAGACCCAGTACTTC. Translating gives CASSISGFETQYF.

V and J are TRBV5-1 and TRBJ1-6, with a weak D call TRBD1 (5 bases). Germline CDR1 reads SGHRS; CDR2 reads YFSETQ. The V and J ends lost 7 bases and 10 bases respectively, with 21 bases between them. The CDR3 extends over 15 amino acids. This CDR3 is CASALRQGIESPLHF. The CDR3 DNA is TGCGCCAGCGCCCTCCGGCAGGGAATAGAGTCACCCCTCCACTTT.

The gene calls are TRBV6-5 and TRBJ2-7; possibly TRBD2 for D (5 bases). CDR1 is MNHEY and CDR2 is SVGAGI in the germline V gene. The CDR3 is 15 amino acids. This CDR3 reads CAAGLHPRGSYEQYF. Written as DNA, the CDR3 is TGTGCAGCTGGGTTACATCCCCGGGGAAGCTACGAGCAGTACTTC.

The genes are TRBV27 and TRBJ1-1; tentatively, D is TRBD1 (6 bases). Germline CDR1 and CDR2: MNHEY and SMNVEV (reference sequence). There are 16 residues in the CDR3. Trimming removed 4 bases at V and 2 bases at J, with 17 bases between. This CDR3 is CASSSVNRASNTEAFF. The CDR3 coding sequence is TGTGCCAGCAGTTCTGTTAACAGGGCATCCAACACTGAAGCTTTCTTT.

J is TRBJ1-6 and V is TRBV3-1 (or the pseudogene TRBV3-2); 10 positions match TRBD1. The germline V gene encodes CDR1 LGHDT and CDR2 YNNKEL (reference sequence). The V gene end was trimmed by 1 base and the J gene end by 10 bases; junction bases not matched to a gene: 4. The CDR3 has 15 amino acids. In nucleotides, the CDR3 is TGTGCCAGCAGCCAAGGGACAGGGGGTTACTCACCCCTCCACTTT. Translated, it gives CASSQGTGGYSPLHF.

The chain has TRBV28 and TRBJ1-5, with a weak D call TRBD1 (5 bases). The germline V and J ends were trimmed by 3 bases and 7 bases, with 19 bases remaining between them. Looked up from germline, CDR1 is MDHEN and CDR2 is SYDVKM. This CDR3 region has 16 residues. DNA for the CDR3: TGTGCCAGCAGTTTCAAATCATGGAGGGGAGAACAGCCCCAGCATTTT. Protein sequence: CASSFKSWRGEQPQHF.

V gene TRBV2 combines with J gene TRBJ1-1; D is ambiguous. The CDR3 has 15 amino acids. The ends were cut back, 4 bases at V and 5 bases at J, with 17 bases in the middle. The germline CDR1 and CDR2 sequences are SNHLY and FYNNEI. The CDR3 region has the DNA TGTGCCAGCAGTGGTCCCGGCGGAGCCACAACTGAAGCTTTCTTT. Protein: CASSGPGGATTEAFF.

CDR3 nucleotide sequence: TGTGCCAGCAGCGTAGAGGGACAGGGGGCGGTAGGCTACACCTTC. Its translation: CASSVEGQGAVGYTF. The chain combines TRBV9 with TRBJ1-2; 12 bases fit TRBD1. The CDR3 totals 15 residues. Germline V CDR1 and CDR2: SGDLS, YYNGEE. The V and J ends lost 0 bases and 8 bases, in that order; junction bases with no gene match: 5.

The sample holds a few counts of this clone. This rearrangement joins TRBV29-1 to TRBJ2-1; 11 bases map to TRBD2. The CDR3 extends over 13 amino acids. Germline CDR1 SQVTM, CDR2 ANQGSEA. The ends lost 7 bases at V and 10 bases at J; junction bases unmatched: 9. CDR3 coding DNA: TGCAGCGCAGGGACTAGCGGACAACGGGAGCAGTTCTTC. It is translated as CSAGTSGQREQFF.